This T cell receptor (beta chain) stems from a study of T cells in Graves' hyperthyroidism and ophthalmopathy. The wider study: Peripheral blood collection took place at initial diagnosis, before any treatment.

This clonotype was counted at least ten times. The junction had 4 bases not matched to a gene; V was cut back by 4 bases and J by 4 bases. CDR1 SGHRS and CDR2 YFSETQ come from the germline V gene. The CDR3 has 14 amino acids. A roughly 9.7 ml volume of fresh peripheral blood provided the PBMCs. From RNA transcripts, TCR beta CDR3 regions were amplified. In the first-round RT-PCR of the TCR CDR3, the HTBI primer set was used. TCRdb re-called the multiplex PCR reads through MiXCR, storing one row per CDR3 protein. The sample shows about 260,000 distinct CDR3 sequences, around a quarter of them seen only once.

The source of this sequence is a man aged 40-49 years with Graves' hyperthyroidism that later progressed to Graves' ophthalmopathy. The sequencing sample was made of blood. The chain combines TRBV5-1 with TRBJ2-5; 10 nucleotides match TRBD1. The CDR3 sequence is CASSDRGPGETQYF. CDR3 coding DNA: TGCGCCAGCAGCGACAGGGGGCCCGGAGAGACCCAGTACTTC.